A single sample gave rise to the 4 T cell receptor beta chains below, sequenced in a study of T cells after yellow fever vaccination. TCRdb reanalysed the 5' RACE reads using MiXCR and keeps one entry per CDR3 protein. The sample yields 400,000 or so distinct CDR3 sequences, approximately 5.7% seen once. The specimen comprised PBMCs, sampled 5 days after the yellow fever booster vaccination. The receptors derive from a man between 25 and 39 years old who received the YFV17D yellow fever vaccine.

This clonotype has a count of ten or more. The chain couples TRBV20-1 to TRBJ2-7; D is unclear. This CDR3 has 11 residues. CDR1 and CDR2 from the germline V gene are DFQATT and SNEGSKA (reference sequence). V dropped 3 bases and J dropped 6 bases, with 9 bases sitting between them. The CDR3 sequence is CSARTSSEQYF. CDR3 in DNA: TGCAGTGCTAGGACATCTTCCGAGCAGTACTTC.

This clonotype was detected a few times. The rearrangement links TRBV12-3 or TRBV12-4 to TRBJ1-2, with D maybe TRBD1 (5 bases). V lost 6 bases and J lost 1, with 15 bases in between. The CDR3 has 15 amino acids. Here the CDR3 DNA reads TGTGCCAGCAGCCCGGGGTTGGGGGATAACTATGGCTACACCTTC. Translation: CASSPGLGDNYGYTF.

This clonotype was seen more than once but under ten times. CDR3 region: CATSTQSGTAYNQPQHF. In DNA, the CDR3 is TGTGCCACCAGCACCCAATCCGGGACAGCCTACAATCAGCCCCAGCATTTT. The chain links TRBV15 to TRBJ1-5; 7 positions match TRBD1. The CDR3 length is 17 residues. CDR1 and CDR2 from the germline V gene are LNHNV and YYDKDF (reference sequence). J lost 3 bases, V lost 4 bases, and 12 bases had no gene match.

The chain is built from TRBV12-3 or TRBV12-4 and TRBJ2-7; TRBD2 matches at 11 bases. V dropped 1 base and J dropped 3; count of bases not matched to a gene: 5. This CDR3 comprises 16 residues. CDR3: CASSLDRLAGNYEQYF. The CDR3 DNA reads TGTGCCAGCAGTTTAGACAGACTAGCGGGGAACTACGAGCAGTACTTC.